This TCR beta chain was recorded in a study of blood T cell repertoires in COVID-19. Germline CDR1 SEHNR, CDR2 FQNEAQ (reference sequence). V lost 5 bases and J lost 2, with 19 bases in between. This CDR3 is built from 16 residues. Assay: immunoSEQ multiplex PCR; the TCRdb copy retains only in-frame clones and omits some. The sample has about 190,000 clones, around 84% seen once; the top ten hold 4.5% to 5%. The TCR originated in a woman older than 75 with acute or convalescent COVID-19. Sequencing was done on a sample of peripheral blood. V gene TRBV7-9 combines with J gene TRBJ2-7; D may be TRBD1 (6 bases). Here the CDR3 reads CASSANPLGDTYEQYF. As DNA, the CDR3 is TGTGCCAGCAGCGCAAATCCCCTCGGGGACACCTACGAGCAGTACTTC.